This T cell receptor beta chain was sequenced for a study of T cell clones after liver transplantation. Background on the study: TCRbeta sequencing after a pre-transplant mixed lymphocyte reaction identified graft-donor-reactive clones, later tracked in post-transplant blood. Without induction therapy, subjects received standard immunosuppression until 12-24 months post-transplant.

General study results and limits: Post-transplant time points were not standardized, so conclusions are preliminary. Donor-reactive sequences fell more than third party-reactive ones, suggesting partial deletion.

A word on this clone: Antigen specificity is unknown.

Repertoires were generated with immunoSEQ multiplex PCR, while TCRdb's copy carries only in-frame clones and drops some. The table includes over 60,000 clones, 80% detected once. The sequences come from CD4+ T cells from blood, collected before liver transplant. The TCR originated in a human donor who received a liver transplant.

CDR3 in DNA: TGCGCCAGCAGCTTGGGGGACACCACCCCCTACGAGCAGTACTTC. It translates to CASSLGDTTPYEQYF. The chain couples TRBV5-1 to TRBJ2-7; possible D gene TRBD1, 6 bases. CDR1 is SGHRS, CDR2 YFSETQ, per germline. This CDR3 region has 15 residues. V shed 0 bases and J shed 2 bases, with 12 bases lying between them.